The 13 T cell receptor beta chains reported below all come from one sample, sequenced in a study of identifying expanded T cells in peripheral blood. Here immunoSEQ multiplex PCR was the method, and the copy in TCRdb shows in-frame clones only, minus some. The sample records 100,000 or so clones, roughly 89% being singletons. Specimen: blood. The source is a person between 18 and 75 years old in good health.

This clone came up once. The V and J genes are TRBV15 and TRBJ2-1; D possibly matches TRBD1 or TRBD2 (6 bases each). Trimming removed 3 bases at V and 0 bases at J, with 12 bases between. Germline V gives CDR1 LNHNV, CDR2 YYDKDF (reference sequence). The CDR3 totals 16 residues. The CDR3 reads CATSSEGGRSYNEQFF. Written as DNA, the CDR3 is TGTGCCACCAGCAGTGAAGGGGGGCGCTCCTACAATGAGCAGTTCTTC.

In the case of this clone: Sequence at one end of the junction differs from germline and may be a read error. The chain carries TRBV4-3 and TRBJ1-5; TRBD1 aligns across 8 bases. CDR1 is LGHNA, CDR2 YSLEER, per germline. This CDR3 is 16 amino acids long. This chain's CDR3 is CASSREEGQDYQPRHF. CDR3 in DNA: TGCGCCAGCAGCCGAGAAGAGGGACAGGACTATCAGCCCCGGCATTTT.

CDR3 sequence reads: CASSKPGAGEEKLFF. The CDR3 region has the DNA TGTGCCAGCAGTAAACCCGGGGCTGGGGAGGAAAAACTGTTTTTT. This chain links TRBV6-1 with TRBJ1-4; a possible D gene is TRBD1 (5 bases). Trimming removed 5 bases from V and 8 bases from J, with 18 bases in between. From germline, CDR1 is MNHNS and CDR2 SASEGT. This CDR3 has 15 residues.

This clone was seen a few times. V gene TRBV7-9 combines with J gene TRBJ1-2, with a weak D call TRBD1 (5 bases). Trimming stripped 6 bases from V and 8 bases from J, with 13 bases between. Germline V CDR1 and CDR2: SEHNR, FQNEAQ (reference sequence). The CDR3 spans 12 residues. The CDR3: CASSPPQGGYTF. CDR3 in DNA: TGTGCCAGCAGTCCCCCCCAGGGAGGCTACACCTTC.

The gene calls are TRBV14 and TRBJ1-2; D is perhaps TRBD1 (6 bases). There are 17 residues in the CDR3. The germline CDR1 and CDR2 sequences are SGHDN and FVKESK. With 2 bases removed from V and 4 bases from J, the gap between germline ends came to 20 bases. CDR3 sequence (DNA): TGTGCCAGCAGCCAATCCCCCGGGTTGGGGGCCGGCTATGGCTACACCTTC. It codes for CASSQSPGLGAGYGYTF.

In its sample, this clone was seen once. CDR3 bases: TGTGCCAGCCAGACTCAGGGGAACTATGGCTACACCTTC. Protein sequence: CASQTQGNYGYTF. The chain links TRBV9 to TRBJ1-2, with a possible D match to TRBD1 (6 bases). CDR1 SGDLS and CDR2 YYNGEE come from the germline V gene. The CDR3 covers 13 residues. The ends were cut back, 7 bases at V and 2 bases at J, with 12 bases in the middle. The whole variable domain, filled in from reference TRBV9 and TRBJ1-2, reads DSGVTQTPKHLITATGQRVTLRCSPRSGDLSVYWYQQSLDQGLQFLIQYYNGEERAKGNILERFSAQQFPDLHSELNLSSLELGDSALYFCASQTQGNYGYTFGSGTRLTVV.

CDR3 nucleotide sequence: TGTGCCAGCAGCTTGGTGAAGGGGGCAGGAGGTAACTATGGCTACACCTTC. Amino acid sequence: CASSLVKGAGGNYGYTF. The rearrangement links TRBV5-4 to TRBJ1-2, with 7 bases aligning to TRBD1. The CDR3 extends over 17 amino acids. Trimming at V came to 0 bases and at J to 1 base, leaving 9 bases not matched to a gene. Germline values: CDR1 SGHNT, CDR2 YYREEE (reference sequence).

This clone was seen a handful of times. This sequence joins TRBV7-2 and TRBJ1-1; D unresolved. The CDR3 has 12 residues. The germline V and J ends were trimmed by 2 bases and 4 bases, with 5 bases remaining between them. Per germline, CDR1 SGHTA and CDR2 FQGNSA. This CDR3 is CASSLLPTEAFF. The CDR3 DNA reads TGTGCCAGCAGCTTATTACCCACTGAAGCTTTCTTT. Full variable domain (missing parts from reference TRBV7-2 and TRBJ1-1): GAGVSQSPSNKVTEKGKDVELRCDPISGHTALYWYRQSLGQGLEFLIYFQGNSAPDKSGLPSDRFSAERTGGSVSTLTIQRTQQEDSAVYLCASSLLPTEAFFGQGTRLTVV.

About this clone itself: At one of its ends the junction is not consistent with the germline gene, which may arise from a read error. The same CDR3 also results from other DNA sequences found in this sample. The chain carries TRBV5-1 and TRBJ1-5; D remains ambiguous. This CDR3 has 15 residues. CDR1 and CDR2 from the germline V gene are SGHRS and YFSETQ. The CDR3 DNA reads TGTGCCAGCAGCTTGGATGGCGGCAAAAATCAGCCCCAGCATTTT. It codes for CASSLDGGKNQPQHF.

The J gene is TRBJ1-6, the V gene TRBV12-5; D is perhaps TRBD1 (6 bases). The V gene lost 6 bases and the J gene lost 6 bases, with 12 bases spanning the gap. CDR3 length equals 14 residues. CDR1 and CDR2 from the germline V gene are LGHNT and FRNRAP. CDR3 region: CASGQGLLNSPLHF. CDR3 bases: TGTGCTAGTGGGCAGGGGCTGCTTAATTCACCCCTCCACTTT.

This clone was seen only once. The chain employs TRBV6-5 and TRBJ2-4; D is undetermined. Deletions cut 6 bases from V and 0 bases from J, with 9 bases between. The CDR3 is 14 amino acids. Looked up from germline, CDR1 is MNHEY and CDR2 is SVGAGI. CDR3 sequence reads: CASSLRVAKNIQYF. The CDR3 DNA is TGTGCCAGCAGCCTGAGAGTAGCCAAAAACATTCAGTACTTC.

This chain joins TRBV14 and TRBJ1-6; a possible D gene is TRBD1 (6 bases). The CDR3 extends over 15 amino acids. Germline values: CDR1 SGHDN, CDR2 FVKESK. V dropped 2 bases and J dropped 2 bases, with 7 bases sitting between them. The CDR3 here is CASSQQGPYNSPLHF. For the CDR3, the DNA is TGTGCCAGCAGCCAACAGGGGCCCTATAATTCACCCCTCCACTTT.

The chain has TRBV6-1 and TRBJ1-2, with D possibly matching TRBD1 (5 bases). Germline CDR1 reads MNHNS; CDR2 reads SASEGT. The CDR3 totals 14 residues. The V end was cut by 2 bases, the J end by 8 bases, with 15 bases between. For the CDR3, the DNA is TGTGCCAGCAGTGAATCTGGAGTAAGGGGCGGCTACACCTTC. Residues: CASSESGVRGGYTF.